This is a list of T cell receptor beta chains from one sample in a study of blood T cells in healthy people across ages. TCRdb used MiXCR to reprocess the 5' RACE reads, holding one entry per CDR3 protein. Of under 1,100,000 distinct CDR3 sequences listed, roughly a quarter are singletons. The sample was also linked to a second study, of T cells of mothers and their children.

The sequenced material came from blood. The origin of the receptors is a girl aged 2-15 years in good health. Each CDR3 is given with its conserved first and last residue. A D gene is named only where the DNA matches it firmly. Clone size is shown for a subset of rows, as once, few, many or a class of expanded clone.

abundance	d_gene	v_gene	j_gene	CDR3nt	CDR3aa
.	TRBD1	TRBV5-6	TRBJ2-5	TGTGCCAGCAGGTTCTTCCGGGACAGGGGTTCCCAAGAGACCCAGTACTTC	CASRFFRDRGSQETQYF
many	TRBD2	TRBV2	TRBJ2-1	TGTGCCAGCTGGACGCTAGCGGATTCCTACAATGAGCAGTTCTTC	CASWTLADSYNEQFF
.	.	TRBV11-2	TRBJ2-1	TGTGCCAGCAGCCCCCGGCTAGCCCAGGACTATGAGCAGTTCTTC	CASSPRLAQDYEQFF
few	.	TRBV6-6	TRBJ1-2	TGTGCCAGCAGGGTGGATTCGGGTGGCTACACCTTC	CASRVDSGGYTF
few	.	TRBV6-1	TRBJ2-2	TGTGCCAGCCTAAAAATTTACAAGGGGCGCACCGGGGAGCTGTTTTTT	CASLKIYKGRTGELFF
many	.	TRBV9	TRBJ2-5	TGTGCCAGCAGCCCCCATTTGCAGGGGAAGGGGGAGACCCAGTACTTC	CASSPHLQGKGETQYF
few	.	TRBV29-1	TRBJ1-3	TGCAGCGTTGAAGTGCCGGTAGTTGGAAACACCATATATTTT	CSVEVPVVGNTIYF
few	.	TRBV5-1	TRBJ2-1	TGCGCCAGCAGCTTGGCCGTCGGGACCTACAATGAGCAGTTCTTC	CASSLAVGTYNEQFF
.	.	TRBV10-3	TRBJ2-3	TGTGCCATCAGCGAAACGTACGGGGGCGGCACAGATACGCAGTATTTT	CAISETYGGGTDTQYF
.	.	TRBV7-9	TRBJ1-4	TGTGCCAGCAGCATGAACTCACAGGGAAGAGAAAAACTGTTTTTT	CASSMNSQGREKLFF
.	TRBD1	TRBV4-2	TRBJ2-1	TGTGCCAGCAGCTACCGGGACAGTACCTACAATGAGCAGTTCTTC	CASSYRDSTYNEQFF
.	.	TRBV13	TRBJ1-2	TGTGCCAGCCGCTGGGGGGGGACTAAAGGCTACACCTTC	CASRWGGTKGYTF
few	TRBD2	TRBV5-1	TRBJ2-5	TGCGCCGGCAGCTTGCCGTCAGGGCGGGGGGGCCGAAAGACCCGGTACTTC	CAGSLPSGRGGRKTRYF
.	TRBD2	TRBV10-1	TRBJ2-1	TGCGCCAGCAGTGCTCTTGCGGGAGGGGGAAATGAGCAGTTCTTC	CASSALAGGGNEQFF
.	.	TRBV10-2	TRBJ1-3	TGCGCCATCCTCCTCCCAGGGTCAGGAAACACCATATATTTT	CAILLPGSGNTIYF
.	.	TRBV20-1	TRBJ2-3	TGCAGTGCTAGAAAGCTGGCGGGGACCACAGATACGCAGTATTTT	CSARKLAGTTDTQYF
.	.	TRBV27	TRBJ1-2	TGTGCCAGCAAAGGGGTGCGGGGGTCTGACTATGGCTACACCTTC	CASKGVRGSDYGYTF
.	.	TRBV28	TRBJ2-5	TGTGCCAGCAGTTTATACCCCGGGAGTGTGGGAGAGACCCAGTACTTC	CASSLYPGSVGETQYF
.	TRBD2	TRBV11-2	TRBJ2-3	TGTGCCAGCAGCACTAGCGGGAGGATGGGAGATACGCAGTATTTT	CASSTSGRMGDTQYF
.	TRBD2	TRBV5-1	TRBJ2-5	TGCGCCAGCAGGGGGGGGACTAGCGGGATCGTCGGTGAGACCCAGTACTTC	CASRGGTSGIVGETQYF
.	.	TRBV5-6	TRBJ1-2	TGTGCCAGCGGGGCCAGAGTTAACTATGGCTACACCTTC	CASGARVNYGYTF
few	.	TRBV21-1	TRBJ2-7	TGTGCCAGCAGCCCGTCCGACAATAGGCCGTTATCTGGCGAGCAGTACTTC	CASSPSDNRPLSGEQYF
.	.	TRBV5-1	TRBJ1-1	TGCGCCAGCAGCTTGGTGGGGCGGGACCCGCTTGAAGCTTTCTTT	CASSLVGRDPLEAFF
few	.	TRBV6-1	TRBJ2-5	TGTGCCAGCAGTGAATCTCCCGGTTCCCTCGAGCGGATCTTC	CASSESPGSLERIF
once	.	TRBV12-3/TRBV12-4	TRBJ2-3	TGTGCCAGCGATTACATCGAGGGGCAGTATTTT	CASDYIEGQYF
.	TRBD2	TRBV7-2	TRBJ2-7	TGTGCCAGCAGCCAGGCCGGGACTAGCGGTCTCGAGCAGTACTTC	CASSQAGTSGLEQYF
.	.	TRBV20-1	TRBJ1-4	TGCAGTGCTAGAGAAGAACGCGATGAAAAACTGTTTTTT	CSAREERDEKLFF
.	.	TRBV6-6	TRBJ1-5	TGTGCCAGCAGCCCCGGTCCGGGGGTTCAGCCCCAGCATTTT	CASSPGPGVQPQHF
.	TRBD1	TRBV28	TRBJ1-4	TGTGCCAGCAGTTTCACAGGACAGGGCCGGGAAAAACTGTTTTTT	CASSFTGQGREKLFF
.	.	TRBV4-2	TRBJ1-5	TGTGCCAGCAGCCAAGATCTGACACTTAGCAATCAGCCCCAGCATTTT	CASSQDLTLSNQPQHF
.	.	TRBV3-1	TRBJ2-3	TGTGCCAGCAGCCGTCAGTCTACGGGTAGCACAGATACGCAGTATTTT	CASSRQSTGSTDTQYF
.	TRBD2	TRBV6-1	TRBJ2-4	TGTGCCCTCGGGACTAGTGAGGGGGACATTCAGTACTTC	CALGTSEGDIQYF
.	.	TRBV7-9	TRBJ2-6	TGTGCCACGATTAGCTCTGGGGCCAACGTCCTGACTTTC	CATISSGANVLTF
.	.	TRBV7-9	TRBJ2-7	TGTGCCAGCAACCCAATAGGCCTCGAGCAGTACTTC	CASNPIGLEQYF
.	TRBD2	TRBV29-1	TRBJ2-1	TGCAGCGTTGTAACTAGCGTTCTTAAGGAGCAGTTCTTC	CSVVTSVLKEQFF
.	TRBD2	TRBV7-6	TRBJ2-1	TGCGCCAGCAGCTCCCTAGCGGCGGAGCAGTTCTTC	CASSSLAAEQFF
few	TRBD2	TRBV4-3	TRBJ2-5	TGCGCCAGCAGCCTAGGGACTAGCGGAGTCACGGAGACCCAGTACTTC	CASSLGTSGVTETQYF
.	.	TRBV6-1	TRBJ2-4	TGTGCCAGCGGGGTAAACATTCAGTACTTC	CASGVNIQYF
.	TRBD1	TRBV20-1	TRBJ1-6	TGCAGTGCTAGAGAGGGGACAGGGTTTCAACATTCACCCCTCCACTTT	CSAREGTGFQHSPLHF
many	.	TRBV3-1	TRBJ2-2	TGTGCCAGCAGCCAGCTGAACACCGGGGAGCTGTTTTTT	CASSQLNTGELFF
.	TRBD1	TRBV29-1	TRBJ2-5	TGCAGCGTCCGGGACAGCCAAGAGACCCAGTACTTC	CSVRDSQETQYF
.	.	TRBV7-2	TRBJ2-2	TGTGCCAGCAGGCTATACCGGGACCGCCAGAGAGAGCTGTTTTTT	CASRLYRDRQRELFF
.	.	TRBV2	TRBJ2-5	TGTGCCAGCAGTGATGAGGTAACCGTCCGAGAGACCCAGTACTTC	CASSDEVTVRETQYF
few	.	TRBV7-2	TRBJ1-4	TGTGCCAGCAGCTTATCCTCAGGAACAACTAATGAAAAACTGTTTTTT	CASSLSSGTTNEKLFF
few	.	TRBV10-3	TRBJ2-5	TGTGCCATCAGTGTCGCACTAACGGAGACCCAGTACTTC	CAISVALTETQYF
.	.	TRBV29-1	TRBJ2-1	TGCAGCGTGAACAGGGCCGGCTCCTACAATGAGCAGTTCTTC	CSVNRAGSYNEQFF
.	.	TRBV10-3	TRBJ1-5	TGTGCCATCAGTGAATCCGGGGGTACTATTCAGCCCCAGCATTTT	CAISESGGTIQPQHF
few	.	TRBV7-9	TRBJ2-5	TGTGCCACATCGGACAGGTGGCGGGAAGAGCAGTACTTC	CATSDRWREEQYF
few	.	TRBV12-3/TRBV12-4	TRBJ2-3	TGTGCCAGCAGTCCCCGCCAGGGGGGGGGACCAGATACGCAGTATTTT	CASSPRQGGGPDTQYF